What follows are 15 T cell receptor beta chains derived from one specimen sequenced in a study of OX40 agonist ivuxolimab in advanced cancers. Here immunoSEQ multiplex PCR was the method, and the copy in TCRdb shows in-frame clones only, minus some. The data show about 58,000 clones, about 76% seen once. The starting material was CD4+ or CD8+ T cells sorted from blood, obtained in a trial of the OX40 agonist ivuxolimab. The source is an adult with an advanced solid tumor such as melanoma, head and neck, liver or kidney cancer.

This chain links TRBV5-6 with TRBJ2-7; no clear D. Germline-derived CDR1 and CDR2 are SGHDT and YYEEEE. The V gene lost 5 bases and the J gene lost 7 bases, with 7 bases spanning the gap. This CDR3 is built from 10 residues. The CDR3 DNA reads as TGTGCCAGCAGGGGATTGGAGCAGTACTTC. Its translation: CASRGLEQYF.

The chain has TRBV11-2 and TRBJ2-1, with 7 bases lining up with TRBD2. In germline, CDR1 is SGHAT, CDR2 FQNNGV. The length of the CDR3 is 19 residues. V gave up 4 bases and J gave up 2 bases; unmatched junction bases: 17. The CDR3: CASSSPQLAHISTYNEQFF. Written as DNA, the CDR3 is TGTGCCAGCAGCTCTCCGCAACTAGCGCATATTAGCACCTACAATGAGCAGTTCTTC.

V usage is TRBV5-1 and J usage is TRBJ2-7; D might be TRBD1 (7 bases). The CDR3 is 15 residues long. Germline lookup yields CDR1 SGHRS and CDR2 YFSETQ. Trimming stripped 3 bases from V and 3 bases from J, with 16 bases between. The CDR3 spells CASSSGGTALYEQYF. CDR3 sequence (DNA): TGCGCCAGCAGCTCCGGCGGGACAGCACTCTACGAGCAGTACTTC.

The chain combines TRBV20-1 with TRBJ2-7, with unresolved D. Germline CDR1 is DFQATT and CDR2 is SNEGSKA (reference sequence). Trimming removed 4 bases from V and 4 bases from J, with 5 bases in between. The CDR3 has 10 residues. Here the CDR3 DNA reads TGCAGTGCTACCGGGTACGAGCAGTACTTC. Its translation is CSATGYEQYF.

This clone has just a few counts. The chain has TRBV4-1 and TRBJ1-1; D gene ambiguous. The CDR3 is 15 amino acids. Germline values: CDR1 MGHRA, CDR2 YSYEKL. V dropped 3 bases and J dropped 0 bases, with 11 bases sitting between them. CDR3 DNA: TGCGCCAGCAGCCAGGGCGGTCCCATGAACACTGAAGCTTTCTTT. It yields the protein CASSQGGPMNTEAFF.

V and J are TRBV25-1 and TRBJ2-4; D remains unclear. Trimming left V 7 bases short and J 0 bases short, with 10 bases between. This CDR3 has 14 amino acids. Germline V lookup: CDR1 MGHDK, CDR2 SYGVNS. The CDR3, as DNA: TGTGCCAGCATCTCCCCGGGAGCCAAAAACATTCAGTACTTC. Its protein product is CASISPGAKNIQYF.

This chain uses TRBV9 with TRBJ1-3; 7 bases match TRBD1. Germline V CDR1 and CDR2: SGDLS, YYNGEE. There are 18 residues in the CDR3. Trimming cost V 4 bases and J 0 bases; bases outside gene matches: 13. DNA of the CDR3: TGTGCCAGCAGCCCCCGACAGGGAATCCCAGACTCTGGAAACACCATATATTTT. This encodes CASSPRQGIPDSGNTIYF.

The CDR3 bases are TGTGCCAGCTCACCACTCGCGGGGGCGAGAGGCCAGCCCCAGCATTTT. This sequence encodes CASSPLAGARGQPQHF. This sequence joins TRBV18 and TRBJ1-5; D is possibly TRBD1 (6 bases). Trimming stripped 1 base from V and 7 bases from J, with 17 bases between. This CDR3 is 16 amino acids long. Germline V CDR1 and CDR2: KGHSH, LQKENI.

The CDR3 protein is CASSLGLATDTQYF. Here the CDR3 DNA reads TGTGCCAGCAGCTTAGGGCTAGCTACAGATACGCAGTATTTT. The chain carries TRBV11-2 and TRBJ2-3; D is possibly TRBD2 (5 bases). The ends were cut back, 1 base at V and 3 bases at J, with 8 bases in the middle. CDR3 length: 14 residues. From germline, CDR1 is SGHAT and CDR2 FQNNGV.

The chain has TRBV7-3 and TRBJ1-1; 9 bases match TRBD1. The CDR3 spans 15 residues. CDR1 is SGHTA and CDR2 is FQGTGA in the germline V gene. V gave up 4 bases and J gave up 11 bases; unmatched junction bases: 14. CDR3 sequence (DNA): TGTGCCAGCAGCTCCAGCGCGGGACAGGGTGCGTCTGCTTTCTTT. Residues: CASSSSAGQGASAFF. The full variable domain, with the rest looked up from reference TRBV7-3 and TRBJ1-1, is GAGVSQTPSNKVTEKGKYVELRCDPISGHTALYWYRQSLGQGPEFLIYFQGTGAADDSGLPNDRFFAVRPEGSVSTLKIQRTERGDSAVYLCASSSSAGQGASAFFGQGTRLTVV.

This chain joins TRBV11-3 and TRBJ2-2; 8 positions match TRBD1. The CDR3 runs 15 residues. Trimming at V came to 5 bases and at J to 0 bases, leaving 2 bases not matched to a gene. In germline, CDR1 is SGHNT, CDR2 YENEEA. The CDR3 nucleotides read TGTGCCAGCAGCCCGACAGGGGCGAACACCGGGGAGCTGTTTTTT. This encodes CASSPTGANTGELFF.

The J gene is TRBJ1-2, the V gene TRBV10-3, with 10 bases that match TRBD1. The CDR3 contains 14 residues. Germline V lookup: CDR1 ENHRY, CDR2 SYGVKD. The ends lost 10 bases at V and 5 bases at J; junction bases unmatched: 10. The CDR3 DNA is TGTGCCACCACGAGGGACAGGGGTGTTTATGGCTACACCTTC. Translating gives CATTRDRGVYGYTF.

This chain uses TRBV23-1 with TRBJ2-3, with D perhaps assigned TRBD1 or TRBD2 (7 bases each). TRBV23-1 carries the ORF label, with uncertain function. V gave up 6 bases and J gave up 3 bases, with 19 bases separating them. This CDR3 spans 16 amino acids. The CDR3 nucleotides are TGCGCCAGCAGCCATCAGGGGGGGCTGAAAACAGATACGCAGTATTTT. It is translated as CASSHQGGLKTDTQYF.

The V call is TRBV14, the J call TRBJ2-5; 7 bases align to TRBD1. The CDR3 loop spans 15 amino acids. J was trimmed by 1 base and V by 4 bases; bases with no gene match: 6. CDR1 SGHDN and CDR2 FVKESK come from the germline V gene. This chain's CDR3 is CASSPPTGLQETQYF. The CDR3 bases are TGTGCCAGCAGCCCCCCGACAGGGCTCCAAGAGACCCAGTACTTC.

The chain employs TRBV7-9 and TRBJ1-1, with a possible D match to TRBD1 (6 bases). With 8 bases removed from V and 1 base from J, the gap between germline ends came to 11 bases. Germline-derived CDR1 and CDR2 are SEHNR and FQNEAQ (reference sequence). The CDR3 runs 13 residues. In nucleotides, the CDR3 is TGTGCCAGCTCCGGACAGCCGAACACTGAAGCTTTCTTT. It yields the protein CASSGQPNTEAFF.